This TCR beta chain originates from a study of regulatory T cells in long-lasting Graves disease. This clonotype appeared a few times. The sample's time point: persistent/refractory GD, antithyroid drugs over 5 years with positive TRAb. Making the TCR library involved RNA that had been extracted from PBMCs. Patients all came to the study from an endocrinology department in Xi'an, China. This CDR3 comprises 15 residues. The V gene's germline CDR1 is MNHNS and CDR2 SASEGT. Unmatched junction bases numbered 7, after V lost 2 bases and J lost 8 bases. Construction of TCR beta libraries relied on iRepertoire HTBI primers and on Arm-PCR targeting CDR3 regions. MiXCR was run by TCRdb on the multiplex PCR reads, yielding one entry per CDR3 protein. The table has over 300,000 distinct CDR3 sequences, 15% to 20% seen once.

V usage is TRBV6-1 and J usage is TRBJ2-2; 8 bases line up with TRBD1. Here the sequenced sample was peripheral blood mononuclear cells (PBMCs), taken when the disease was refractory, from a patient treated with antithyroid drugs. The TCR sequence derives from a female donor with Graves disease. The DNA of the CDR3 is TGTGCCAGCAGTGAAAGACGAACAGGGGGAGGGGAGCTGTTTTTT. Protein: CASSERRTGGGELFF.